The T cell receptor beta chain described here comes from a study of cytomegalovirus exposure and HLA in healthy donors. Overall study: Early on, a data release was issued that held approximately 78 million unique TCRs from HLA-typed donors.

PCR amplification relied on 60 Vbeta primers (plus 13 Jbeta primers). Measured with immunoSEQ multiplex PCR; TCRdb has only the in-frame clones, and not every one. The repertoire holds 150,000 or so clones, approximately 80% seen once, with approximately 15% in the top ten. Study results and limitations: Cytomegalovirus association was listed for about 170 TCR beta chains.

The CDR3 extends over 16 amino acids. The V segment lost 4 bases and the J segment 0 bases; nucleotides outside the gene matches: 4. The germline V gene has CDR1 MNHEY and CDR2 SMNVEV (reference sequence). With respect to this clone: Its antigen is not known.

The sample taken for sequencing was PBMCs. The sequence derives from a woman aged 40 to 50 in good health and CMV-seronegative. The rearrangement joins TRBV27 to TRBJ2-3, with 10 positions matching TRBD1. CDR3 sequence reads: CASSSGTGVSTDTQYF. CDR3 in DNA: TGTGCCAGCAGTTCCGGGACAGGGGTTAGCACAGATACGCAGTATTTT.